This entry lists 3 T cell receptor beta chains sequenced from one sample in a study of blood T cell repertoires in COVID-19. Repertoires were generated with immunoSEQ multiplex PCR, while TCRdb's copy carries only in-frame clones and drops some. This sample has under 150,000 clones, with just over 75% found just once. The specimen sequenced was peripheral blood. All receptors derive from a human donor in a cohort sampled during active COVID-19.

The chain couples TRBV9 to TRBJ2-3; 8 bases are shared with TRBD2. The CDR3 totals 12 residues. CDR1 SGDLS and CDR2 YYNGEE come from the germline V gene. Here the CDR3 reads CASGGVSDTQYF. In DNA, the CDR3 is TGTGCATCCGGGGGGGTGTCAGATACGCAGTATTTT.

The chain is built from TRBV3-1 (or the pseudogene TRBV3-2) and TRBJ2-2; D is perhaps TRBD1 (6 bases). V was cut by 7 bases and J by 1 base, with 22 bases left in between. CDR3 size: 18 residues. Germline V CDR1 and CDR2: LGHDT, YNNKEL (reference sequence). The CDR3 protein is CASTQTTPGHLNTGELFF. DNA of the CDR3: TGTGCCAGCACCCAGACGACCCCGGGACACCTGAACACCGGGGAGCTGTTTTTT.

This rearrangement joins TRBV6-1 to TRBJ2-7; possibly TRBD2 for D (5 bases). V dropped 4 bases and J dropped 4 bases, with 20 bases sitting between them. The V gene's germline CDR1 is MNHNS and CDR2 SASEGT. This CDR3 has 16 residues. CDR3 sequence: CASSGLQGRREYEQYF. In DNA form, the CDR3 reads TGTGCCAGCAGTGGTCTCCAAGGCAGAAGGGAGTACGAGCAGTACTTC.